Included here is one TCR beta chain sequence, with context. What this receptor recognizes is not known. No qualities accompany the bases; no much larger clone lies one base away. This entry is derived from a study of radiotherapy plus CTLA-4 blockade in lung cancer (dated by TCRdb to between 2018 and 2020). About the study as a whole: Among the enrolled patients, about 19% had an objective response, and 25% to 40% reached disease control. Broader findings and caveats from the paper: Early dynamic changes in blood T cell clones, together with increased serum interferon-beta after radiation, were reported as the strongest predictors of response. TCR clones derived from tumors expanded in peripheral blood after treatment with radiotherapy and ipilimumab.

The study tested focal radiation therapy combined with CTLA-4 blockade (ipilimumab) in patients with chemo-refractory metastatic non-small-cell lung cancer. Libraries came from the immunoSEQ multiplex PCR assay. Imported from immuneACCESS, the table was reduced by TCRdb to in-frame sequences with V and J called. These copies leave out some clones; in studies compared against another copy, an unresolved V gene accounts for under half, and the cause of the remainder is not known. The sample contains about 85,000 clones, 70% to 90% of them found a single time. Together, the top ten hold 2% to 2.5% of the sample. Material: peripheral blood, obtained from a patient treated with radiotherapy plus ipilimumab. The receptor was derived from a human donor with non-small cell lung cancer who had a partial response to radiotherapy plus ipilimumab.

The CDR3 region has the sequence CAWRGQQAFF. The nucleotide sequence is given as TGTGCCTGGAGGGGACAGCAAGCTTTCTTT. The chain couples TRBV30 to TRBJ1-1; 7 bases in the middle match TRBD1. The germline V gene (reference sequence) provides CDR1 GTSNPN and CDR2 SVGIG. V loses 3 bases at its end and J loses 9 bases; junction bases beyond the gene matches: 1. Counted from cysteine to phenylalanine, this CDR3 has 10 amino acids. Only CDR3 DNA is held: 30 bases, read in frame from base 1. Full variable domain (CDR3 extended with the reference TRBV30 and TRBJ1-1 proteins): SQTIHQWPATLVQPVGSPLSLECTVEGTSNPNLYWYRQAAGRGLQLLFYSVGIGQISSEVPQNLSASRPQDRQFILSSKKLLLSDSGFYLCAWRGQQAFFGQGTRLTVV.